This TCR beta chain was obtained from a study of CD8 T cells in Susac syndrome. In the study overall: The Susac syndrome patients that were sequenced included about 6 with active disease and under 10 in remission. Study results and caveats: CD4+ repertoires of Susac syndrome patients lacked detectable clonal expansion.

About this clonotype itself: No antigen is known for it.

J was trimmed by 4 bases and V by 1 base; bases with no gene match: 4. Germline CDR1 LGHDT, CDR2 YNNKEL (reference sequence). CDR3 size: 16 residues. Random-hexamer reverse transcription was applied to about 0.45 to 1 ug RNA. In TCRdb, the immunoSEQ multiplex PCR reads were re-called with MiXCR into one record per CDR3 protein. The sample includes some 150,000 distinct CDR3 sequences, roughly 95% of them seen just once. The gene calls are TRBV3-1 and TRBJ2-1, with 10 bases lining up with TRBD2. The specimen sequenced was CD4+ T cells from PBMCs. This sequence was found in a human donor with Susac syndrome. CDR3 sequence reads: CASSQGIAGGYNEQFF. CDR3 nucleotides: TGTGCCAGCAGCCAAGGGATAGCGGGGGGTTACAATGAGCAGTTCTTC.